One sample yielded the 4 T cell receptor beta chains listed below, sequenced in a study of identifying expanded T cells in peripheral blood. Clones were sequenced by immunoSEQ multiplex PCR, and TCRdb holds only the in-frame ones, with some missing. The repertoire includes over 100,000 clones, 88% of them detected once, and around 8.3% sits in the top ten. The sequencing sample was made of blood. These receptors were obtained from a person aged 18-69 years in good health.

This chain links TRBV6-6 with TRBJ1-2; the match to TRBD1 covers 9 bases. The germline V gene has CDR1 MNHNY and CDR2 SVGAGI (reference sequence). V trimming: 5 bases; J trimming: 7 bases; junction bases outside the gene matches: 8. The CDR3 has 14 residues. The CDR3, as DNA: TGTGCCAGCAGTCCTTCGGGACAGGGTCGTGGCTACACCTTC. Residues: CASSPSGQGRGYTF.

The chain couples TRBV7-3 to TRBJ1-1; 7 bases line up with TRBD1. Germline values: CDR1 SGHTA, CDR2 FQGTGA. This CDR3 has 13 residues. V was pared by 8 bases and J by 4 bases, with 7 bases of the junction left unmatched. CDR3 sequence: CASGKGAVTEAFF. The CDR3 nucleotides read TGTGCCAGCGGTAAGGGGGCCGTCACTGAAGCTTTCTTT.

V usage is TRBV18 and J usage is TRBJ2-7; 8 nucleotides match TRBD1. The CDR3 has 15 residues. Germline V gene data show CDR1 as KGHSH and CDR2 as LQKENI. The J segment lost 7 bases and the V segment lost 5 bases, leaving 13 bases of the junction unmatched. In nucleotides, the CDR3 is TGTGCCAGCTCAGCGGGTGACAGGGGTCGTTGGGAGCAGTACTTC. This translates into CASSAGDRGRWEQYF.

This sequence joins TRBV30 and TRBJ1-1; 7 bases are shared with TRBD1. There are 15 residues in the CDR3. The V gene end was trimmed by 0 bases and the J gene end by 1 base; junction bases not matched to a gene: 5. Germline lookup yields CDR1 GTSNPN and CDR2 SVGIG (reference sequence). The CDR3 sequence is CAWSVPDRENTEAFF. CDR3 DNA sequence: TGTGCCTGGAGTGTACCCGACAGGGAGAACACTGAAGCTTTCTTT. The complete variable domain, with remaining parts taken from reference TRBV30 and TRBJ1-1, reads SQTIHQWPATLVQPVGSPLSLECTVEGTSNPNLYWYRQAAGRGLQLLFYSVGIGQISSEVPQNLSASRPQDRQFILSSKKLLLSDSGFYLCAWSVPDRENTEAFFGQGTRLTVV.